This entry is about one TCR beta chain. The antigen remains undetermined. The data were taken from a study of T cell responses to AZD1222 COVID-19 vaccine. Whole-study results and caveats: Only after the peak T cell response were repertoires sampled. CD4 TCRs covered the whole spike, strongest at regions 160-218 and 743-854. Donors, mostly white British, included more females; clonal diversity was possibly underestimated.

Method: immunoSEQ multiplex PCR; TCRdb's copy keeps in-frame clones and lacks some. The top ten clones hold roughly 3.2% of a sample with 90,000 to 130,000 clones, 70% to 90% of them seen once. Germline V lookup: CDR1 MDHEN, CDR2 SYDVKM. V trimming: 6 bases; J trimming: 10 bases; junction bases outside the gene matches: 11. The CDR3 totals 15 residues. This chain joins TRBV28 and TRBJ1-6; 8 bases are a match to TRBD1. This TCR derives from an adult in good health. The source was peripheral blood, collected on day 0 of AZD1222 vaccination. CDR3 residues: CASRLPTGGPSPLHF. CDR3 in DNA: TGTGCCAGCAGGCTCCCCACAGGGGGACCATCACCCCTCCACTTT.